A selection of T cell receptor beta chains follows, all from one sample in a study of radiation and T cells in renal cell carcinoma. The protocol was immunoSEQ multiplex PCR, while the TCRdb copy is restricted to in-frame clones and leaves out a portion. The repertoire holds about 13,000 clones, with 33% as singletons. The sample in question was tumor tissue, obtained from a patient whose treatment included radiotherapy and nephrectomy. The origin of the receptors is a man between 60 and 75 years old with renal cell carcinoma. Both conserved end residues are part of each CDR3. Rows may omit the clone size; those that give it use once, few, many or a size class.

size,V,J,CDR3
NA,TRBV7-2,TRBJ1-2,CASSSTGGLDYGYTF
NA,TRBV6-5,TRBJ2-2,CASSYDSTSTGELFF
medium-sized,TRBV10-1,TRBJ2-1,CASSASGQTNEQFF
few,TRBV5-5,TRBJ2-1,CASSFAYNEQFF
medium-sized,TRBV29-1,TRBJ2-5,CSVDDGSKGETQYF
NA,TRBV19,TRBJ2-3,CASSIAGQGDGDTQYF
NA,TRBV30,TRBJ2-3,CAWSPGTSGGDTQYF
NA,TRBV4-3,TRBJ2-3,CASSPVPRPRDTQYF
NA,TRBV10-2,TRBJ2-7,CASSGGGLYYEQYF
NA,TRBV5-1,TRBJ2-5,CASSRLAGFGETQYF
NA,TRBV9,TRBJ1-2,CASKPVGIGYGYTF
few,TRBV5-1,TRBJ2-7,CASSLDSRGTVAQYF
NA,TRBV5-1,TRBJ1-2,CASSLEGFGYGYTF
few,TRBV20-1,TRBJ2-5,CSALNQETQYF
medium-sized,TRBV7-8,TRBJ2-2,CASSLLQGAYGELFF
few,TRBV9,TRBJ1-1,CASSVGQETEAFF
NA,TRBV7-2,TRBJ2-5,CASSYDSNQETQYF
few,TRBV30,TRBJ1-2,CAWSVPSMGSLGGYTF
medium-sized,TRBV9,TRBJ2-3,CASSVKRGWADTQYF
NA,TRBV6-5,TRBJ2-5,CASISAGGETQYF
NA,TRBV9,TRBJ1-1,CASSVQGGRTEAFF
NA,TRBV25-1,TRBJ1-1,CASSLQGTANTEAFF
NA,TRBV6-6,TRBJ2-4,CASSQPYNLAKNIQYF
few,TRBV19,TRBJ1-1,CASSLPGVNTEAFF
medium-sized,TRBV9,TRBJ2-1,CASSVATGGISSYNEQFF
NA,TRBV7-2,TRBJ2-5,CASSSEETQYF
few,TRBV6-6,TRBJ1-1,CASSQRQGRSNTEAFF
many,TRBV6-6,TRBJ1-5,CASTEQSNQPQHF
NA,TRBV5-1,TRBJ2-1,CASSLARNEQFF
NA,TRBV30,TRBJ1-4,CAWSAGEGGLEKLFF
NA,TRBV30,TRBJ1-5,CAWSVQGASQPQHF
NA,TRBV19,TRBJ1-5,CASSIGAQPQHF
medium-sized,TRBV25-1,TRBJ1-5,CASSRKTGGNQPQHF
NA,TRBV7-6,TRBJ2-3,CASSLVSRDTQYF
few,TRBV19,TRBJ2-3,CASSRAGEATDTQYF
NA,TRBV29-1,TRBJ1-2,CSVREQSLYGYTF
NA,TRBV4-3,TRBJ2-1,CASSQLTGGSYNEQFF
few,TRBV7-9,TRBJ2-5,CASSSEGVQTQYF
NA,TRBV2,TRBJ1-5,CASSPDSRQPQHF
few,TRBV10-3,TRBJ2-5,CAISGGQRETQYF
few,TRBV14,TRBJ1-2,CASSHGSLPEGYTF
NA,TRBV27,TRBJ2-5,CASSLSAGGGETQYF
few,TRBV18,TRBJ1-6,CASSQGPDNSPLHF
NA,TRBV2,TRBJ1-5,CASSAQEGSNQPQHF
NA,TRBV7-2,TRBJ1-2,CASSLSSIQAAKGYTF
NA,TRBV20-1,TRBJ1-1,CSAAPLGAFF
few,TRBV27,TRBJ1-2,CASSLTGDRDYGYTF
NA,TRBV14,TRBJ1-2,CASSQDLAGDYGYTF
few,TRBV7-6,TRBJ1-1,CASSLSLMNTEAFF
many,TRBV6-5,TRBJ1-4,CASSYSTGMGKLFF